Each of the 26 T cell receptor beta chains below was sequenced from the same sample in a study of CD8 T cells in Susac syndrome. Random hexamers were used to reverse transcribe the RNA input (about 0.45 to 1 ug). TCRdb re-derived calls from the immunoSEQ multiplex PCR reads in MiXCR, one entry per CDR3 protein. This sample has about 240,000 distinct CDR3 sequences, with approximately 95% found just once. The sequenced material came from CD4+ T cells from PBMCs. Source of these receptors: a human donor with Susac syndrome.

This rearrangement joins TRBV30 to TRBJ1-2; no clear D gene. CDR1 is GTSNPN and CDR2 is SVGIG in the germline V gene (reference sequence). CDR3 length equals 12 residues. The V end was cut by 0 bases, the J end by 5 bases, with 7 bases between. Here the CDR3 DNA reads TGTGCCTGGAGTGTCGTTCGATATGGCTACACCTTC. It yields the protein CAWSVVRYGYTF. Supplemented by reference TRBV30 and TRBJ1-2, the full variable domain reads SQTIHQWPATLVQPVGSPLSLECTVEGTSNPNLYWYRQAAGRGLQLLFYSVGIGQISSEVPQNLSASRPQDRQFILSSKKLLLSDSGFYLCAWSVVRYGYTFGSGTRLTVV.

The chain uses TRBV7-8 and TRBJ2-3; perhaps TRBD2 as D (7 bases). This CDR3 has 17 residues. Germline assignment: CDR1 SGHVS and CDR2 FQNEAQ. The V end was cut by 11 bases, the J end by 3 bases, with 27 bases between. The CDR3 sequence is CAAGLAEAGGGTDTQYF. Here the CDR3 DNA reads TGTGCCGCCGGGCTAGCGGAGGCTGGGGGCGGGACAGATACGCAGTATTTT.

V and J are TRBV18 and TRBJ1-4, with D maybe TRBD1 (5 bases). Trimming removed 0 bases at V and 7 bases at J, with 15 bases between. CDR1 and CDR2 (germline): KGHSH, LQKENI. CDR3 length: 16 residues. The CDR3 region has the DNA TGTGCCAGCTCACCACCGTGGGGAGGGGTGAGTGAAAAACTGTTTTTT. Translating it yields CASSPPWGGVSEKLFF. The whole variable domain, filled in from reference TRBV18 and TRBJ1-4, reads NAGVMQNPRHLVRRRGQEARLRCSPMKGHSHVYWYRQLPEEGLKFMVYLQKENIIDESGMPKERFSAEFPKEGPSILRIQQVVRGDSAAYFCASSPPWGGVSEKLFFGSGTQLSVL.

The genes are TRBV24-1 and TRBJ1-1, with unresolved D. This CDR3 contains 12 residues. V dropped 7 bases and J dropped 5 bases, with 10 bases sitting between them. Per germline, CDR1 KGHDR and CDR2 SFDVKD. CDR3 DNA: TGTGCCACCAGAACTCCTGGGACTGAAGCTTTCTTT. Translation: CATRTPGTEAFF.

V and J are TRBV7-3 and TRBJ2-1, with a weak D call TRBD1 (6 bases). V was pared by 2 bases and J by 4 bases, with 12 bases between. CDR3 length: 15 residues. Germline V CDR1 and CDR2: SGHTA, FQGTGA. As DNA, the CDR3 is TGTGCCAGCAGCTTAGCAGGACAGATGTACAATGAGCAGTTCTTC. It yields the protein CASSLAGQMYNEQFF.

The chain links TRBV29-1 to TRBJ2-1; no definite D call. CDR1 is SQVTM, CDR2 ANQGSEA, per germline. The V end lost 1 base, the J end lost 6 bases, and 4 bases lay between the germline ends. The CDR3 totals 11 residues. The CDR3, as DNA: TGCAGCGTTGAAGGGGCCAATGAGCAGTTCTTC. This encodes CSVEGANEQFF.

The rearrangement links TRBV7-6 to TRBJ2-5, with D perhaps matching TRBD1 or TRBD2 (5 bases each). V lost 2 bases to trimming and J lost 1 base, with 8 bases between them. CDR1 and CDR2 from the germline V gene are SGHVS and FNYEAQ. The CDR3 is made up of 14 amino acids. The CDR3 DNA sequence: TGTGCCAGCAGCTTACCGGGGACCCAAGAGACCCAGTACTTC. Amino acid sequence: CASSLPGTQETQYF.

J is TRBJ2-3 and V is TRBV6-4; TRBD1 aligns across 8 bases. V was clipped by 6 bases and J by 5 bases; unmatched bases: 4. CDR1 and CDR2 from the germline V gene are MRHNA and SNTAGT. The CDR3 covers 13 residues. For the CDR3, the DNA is TGTGCCAGCAGCACAGACAGGGGAGATACGCAGTATTTT. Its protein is CASSTDRGDTQYF.

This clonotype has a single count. DNA for the CDR3: TGTGCCAGCAGTTTACCCGGCCCTCTAAAAGATACGCAGTATTTT. It specifies CASSLPGPLKDTQYF. The V and J genes are TRBV28 and TRBJ2-3; no firm D call. The CDR3 is 15 amino acids. V shed 2 bases and J shed 5 bases, with 14 bases lying between them. Germline V gene data show CDR1 as MDHEN and CDR2 as SYDVKM. The variable domain in full, completed from reference TRBV28 and TRBJ2-3, reads DVKVTQSSRYLVKRTGEKVFLECVQDMDHENMFWYRQDPGLGLRLIYFSYDVKMKEKGDIPEGYSVSREKKERFSLILESASTNQTSMYLCASSLPGPLKDTQYFGPGTRLTVL.

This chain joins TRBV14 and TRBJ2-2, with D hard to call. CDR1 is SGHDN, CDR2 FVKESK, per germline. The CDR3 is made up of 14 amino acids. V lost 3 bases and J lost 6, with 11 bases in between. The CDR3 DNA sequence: TGTGCCAGCAGCCATTTCGTTGGGGCCGGGGAGCTGTTTTTT. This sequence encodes CASSHFVGAGELFF.

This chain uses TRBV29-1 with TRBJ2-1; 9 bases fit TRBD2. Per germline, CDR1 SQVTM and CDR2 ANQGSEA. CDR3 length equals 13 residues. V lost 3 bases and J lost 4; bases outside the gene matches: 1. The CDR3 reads CSVERGGYNEQFF. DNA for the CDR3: TGCAGCGTTGAGCGGGGGGGATACAATGAGCAGTTCTTC.

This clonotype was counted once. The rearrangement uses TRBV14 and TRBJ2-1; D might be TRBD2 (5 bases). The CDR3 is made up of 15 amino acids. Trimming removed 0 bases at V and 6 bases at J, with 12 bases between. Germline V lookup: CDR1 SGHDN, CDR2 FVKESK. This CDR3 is CASSQEDFTSNEQFF. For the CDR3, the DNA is TGTGCCAGCAGCCAAGAGGACTTCACCAGCAATGAGCAGTTCTTC.

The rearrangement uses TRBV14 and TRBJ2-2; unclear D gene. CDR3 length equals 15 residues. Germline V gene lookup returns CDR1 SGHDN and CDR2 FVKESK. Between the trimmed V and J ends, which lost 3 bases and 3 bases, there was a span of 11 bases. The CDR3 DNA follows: TGTGCCAGCAGCCAGGGCTTTCGATACACCGGGGAGCTGTTTTTT. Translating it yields CASSQGFRYTGELFF.

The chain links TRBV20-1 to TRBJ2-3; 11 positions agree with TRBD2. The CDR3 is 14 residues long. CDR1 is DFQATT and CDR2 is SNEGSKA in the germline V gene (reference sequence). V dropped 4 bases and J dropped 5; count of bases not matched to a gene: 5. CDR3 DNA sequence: TGCAGTGCTATAGCGGGAGGGCCGAAAGATACGCAGTATTTT. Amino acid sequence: CSAIAGGPKDTQYF.

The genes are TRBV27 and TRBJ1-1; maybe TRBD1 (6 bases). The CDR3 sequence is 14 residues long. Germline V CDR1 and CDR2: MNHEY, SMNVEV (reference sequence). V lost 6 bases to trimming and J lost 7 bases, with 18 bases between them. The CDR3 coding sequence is TGTGCCAGCAGGGAGTACCTACAGGGTAATGAAGCTTTCTTT. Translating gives CASREYLQGNEAFF.

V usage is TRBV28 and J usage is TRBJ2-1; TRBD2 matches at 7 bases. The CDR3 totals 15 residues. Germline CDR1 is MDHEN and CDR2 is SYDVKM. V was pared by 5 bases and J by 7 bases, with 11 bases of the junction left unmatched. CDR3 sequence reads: CASSTRGRARNEQFF. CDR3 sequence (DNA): TGTGCCAGCAGTACCCGGGGGAGGGCTAGGAATGAGCAGTTCTTC.

In nucleotides, the CDR3 is TGTGCCAGCAGGGGACGCCAAGAGACCCAGTACTTC. Translating gives CASRGRQETQYF. This chain connects TRBV12-3 or TRBV12-4 to TRBJ2-5; tentatively, D is TRBD1 or TRBD2 (5 bases each). This CDR3 spans 12 amino acids. With 6 bases removed from V and 1 base from J, the gap between germline ends came to 6 bases.

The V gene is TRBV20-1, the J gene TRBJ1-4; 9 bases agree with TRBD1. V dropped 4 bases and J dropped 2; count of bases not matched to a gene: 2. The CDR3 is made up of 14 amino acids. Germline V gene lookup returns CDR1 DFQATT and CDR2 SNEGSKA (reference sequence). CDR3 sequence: CSATQGATNEKLFF. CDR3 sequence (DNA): TGCAGTGCTACACAGGGGGCCACTAATGAAAAACTGTTTTTT.

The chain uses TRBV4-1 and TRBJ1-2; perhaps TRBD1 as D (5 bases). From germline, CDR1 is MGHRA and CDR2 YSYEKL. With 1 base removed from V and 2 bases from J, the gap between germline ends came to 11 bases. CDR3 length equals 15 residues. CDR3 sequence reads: CASSQAGLGNYGYTF. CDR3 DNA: TGCGCCAGCAGCCAAGCAGGGTTGGGCAACTATGGCTACACCTTC.

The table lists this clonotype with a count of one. The CDR3 is CSAPRGRNGYTF. CDR3 in DNA: TGCAGTGCCCCGCGCGGCAGGAATGGCTACACCTTC. The chain recombines TRBV20-1 with TRBJ1-2, with unresolved D. The germline V and J ends were trimmed by 6 bases and 6 bases, with 14 bases remaining between them. Looked up from germline, CDR1 is DFQATT and CDR2 is SNEGSKA (reference sequence). The CDR3 sequence is 12 residues long.

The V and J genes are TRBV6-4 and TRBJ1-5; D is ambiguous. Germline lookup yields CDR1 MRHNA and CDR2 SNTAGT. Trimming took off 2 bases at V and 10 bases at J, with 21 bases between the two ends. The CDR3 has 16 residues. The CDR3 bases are TGTGCCAGCAGTGACCCCCGTGCGCACGGCGAGGAACCCCAGCATTTT. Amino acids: CASSDPRAHGEEPQHF.

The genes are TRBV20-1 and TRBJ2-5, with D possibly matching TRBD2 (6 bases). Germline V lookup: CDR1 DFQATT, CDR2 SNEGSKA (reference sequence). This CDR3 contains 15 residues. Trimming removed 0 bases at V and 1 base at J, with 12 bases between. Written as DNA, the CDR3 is TGCAGTGCTAGAGATGAACGGGGGACCCAAGAGACCCAGTACTTC. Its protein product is CSARDERGTQETQYF.

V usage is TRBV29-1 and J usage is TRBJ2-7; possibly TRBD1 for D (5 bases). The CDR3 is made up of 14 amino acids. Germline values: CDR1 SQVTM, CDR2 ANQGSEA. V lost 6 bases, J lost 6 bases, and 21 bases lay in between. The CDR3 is CSVNLVRQNGEQYF. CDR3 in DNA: TGCAGCGTAAATTTAGTCAGACAGAACGGCGAGCAGTACTTC.

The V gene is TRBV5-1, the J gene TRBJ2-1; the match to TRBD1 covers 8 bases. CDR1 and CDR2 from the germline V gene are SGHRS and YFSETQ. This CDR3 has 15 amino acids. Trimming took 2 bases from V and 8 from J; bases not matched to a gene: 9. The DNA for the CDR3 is TGCGCCAGCAGCTTATCGACAGGGGACGGTGATGAGCAGTTCTTC. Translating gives CASSLSTGDGDEQFF.

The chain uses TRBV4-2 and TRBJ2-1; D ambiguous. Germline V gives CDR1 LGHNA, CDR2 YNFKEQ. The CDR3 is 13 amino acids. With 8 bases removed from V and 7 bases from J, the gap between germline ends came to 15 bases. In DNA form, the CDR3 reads TGTGCCAGCTGGTCGGAGAACGGGAATGAGCAGTTCTTC. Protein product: CASWSENGNEQFF.

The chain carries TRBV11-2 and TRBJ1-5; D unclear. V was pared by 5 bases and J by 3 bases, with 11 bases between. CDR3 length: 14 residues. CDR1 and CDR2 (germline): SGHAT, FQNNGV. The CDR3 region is CASSAVGHNQPQHF. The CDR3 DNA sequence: TGTGCCAGCAGCGCCGTTGGCCACAATCAGCCCCAGCATTTT.